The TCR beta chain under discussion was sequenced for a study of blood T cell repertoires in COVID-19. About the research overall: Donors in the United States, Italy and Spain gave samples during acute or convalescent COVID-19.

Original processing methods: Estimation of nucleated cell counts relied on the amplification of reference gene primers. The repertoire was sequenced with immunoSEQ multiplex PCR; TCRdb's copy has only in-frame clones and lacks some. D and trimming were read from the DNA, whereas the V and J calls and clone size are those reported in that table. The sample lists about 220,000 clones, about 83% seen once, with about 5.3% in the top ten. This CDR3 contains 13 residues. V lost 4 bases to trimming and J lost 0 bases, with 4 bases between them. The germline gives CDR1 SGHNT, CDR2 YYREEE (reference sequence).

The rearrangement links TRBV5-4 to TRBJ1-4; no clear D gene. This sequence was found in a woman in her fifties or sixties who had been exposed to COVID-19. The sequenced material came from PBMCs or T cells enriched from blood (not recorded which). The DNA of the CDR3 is TGTGCCAGCAGCCGTGCAACTAATGAAAAACTGTTTTTT. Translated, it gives CASSRATNEKLFF.